The clone carrying this T cell receptor beta chain was counted a few times. These data are taken from a study of T cells after yellow fever vaccination. 5'RACE template switching added a universal primer site and UMIs to TCR cDNA. TCRdb passed the 5' RACE reads through MiXCR, listing each CDR3 protein once. The table lists some 170,000 distinct CDR3 sequences, around 9.3% of them singletons. The specimen comprised CD8+ T cells sorted from PBMCs, sampled 45 days after the yellow fever booster vaccination. The clonotype originates from a man between 18 and 35 years old who received the YFV17D yellow fever vaccine.

CDR3 nucleotide sequence: TGTGCCAGCAGTACCCCGCCCGATACGCAGTATTTT. It codes for CASSTPPDTQYF. This chain links TRBV6-2 or TRBV6-3 with TRBJ2-3; D gene ambiguous. V lost 5 bases and J lost 6, with 9 bases in between. Germline CDR1 MNHEY, CDR2 SVGEGT. The CDR3 loop spans 12 amino acids.